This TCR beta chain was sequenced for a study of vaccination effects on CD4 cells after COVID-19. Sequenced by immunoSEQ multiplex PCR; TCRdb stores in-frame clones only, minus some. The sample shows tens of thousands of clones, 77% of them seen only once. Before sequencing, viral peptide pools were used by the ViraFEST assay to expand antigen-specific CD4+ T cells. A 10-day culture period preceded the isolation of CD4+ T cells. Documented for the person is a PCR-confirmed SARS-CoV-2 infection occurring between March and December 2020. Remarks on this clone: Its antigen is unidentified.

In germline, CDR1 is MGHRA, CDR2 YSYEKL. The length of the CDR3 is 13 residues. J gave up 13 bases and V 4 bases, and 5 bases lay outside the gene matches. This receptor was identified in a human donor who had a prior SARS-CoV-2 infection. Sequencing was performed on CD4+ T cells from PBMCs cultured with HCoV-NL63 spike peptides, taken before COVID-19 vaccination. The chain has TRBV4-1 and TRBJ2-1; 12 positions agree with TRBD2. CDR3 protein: CASSRLAGVSQFF. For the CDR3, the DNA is TGCGCCAGCAGCCGACTAGCGGGAGTCTCCCAGTTCTTC.